This T cell receptor (beta chain) was sequenced in a study of T cells in Graves' hyperthyroidism and ophthalmopathy. Points from the study as a whole: Most thyroid clonotypes expanded above 0.001 appeared in blood too. Prediction of ophthalmopathy progression came a median around 7.1 months pre-onset.

Amplification of TCR beta CDR3 regions used RNA as the template. Carried out on the TCR CDR3, a first-round RT-PCR used the HTBI primer set. TCRdb used MiXCR to reprocess the multiplex PCR reads, holding one entry per CDR3 protein. The sample contains about 660,000 distinct CDR3 sequences, about 45% of which appear only once. About this clonotype itself: Its antigen is as yet unknown. Its ends do not fully match the called genes, so a read error is possible.

Pregnant or lactating patients were excluded, as were those with uncontrolled infection or other autoimmune disease. Together with thyroid ultrasound, orbital computed tomography, serum thyroxine and TRAb, clinical symptoms were used for diagnoses. Sequencing was performed on peripheral blood or thyroid tissue (not recorded which). The origin of this receptor is an adult man with Graves' disease, either hyperthyroidism or ophthalmopathy (not recorded which).

This chain's CDR3 is CASSSGGYNPPLHF. For the CDR3, the DNA is TGTGCCAGCAGCTCCGGGGGGTATAATCCACCCCTCCACTTT. The chain couples TRBV7-3 to TRBJ1-6; the D gene is possibly TRBD1 (5 bases). Germline lookup yields CDR1 SGHTA and CDR2 FQGTGA. The CDR3 is 14 amino acids.